What follows describes a single T cell receptor beta chain. This CDR3 spans 13 amino acids. Germline V gene lookup returns CDR1 LNHDA and CDR2 SQIVND (reference sequence). The V end lost 3 bases, the J end lost 4 bases, and 9 bases lay between the germline ends. These data originate in a study of blood T cell repertoires in COVID-19. Study as a whole: COVID-19 samples, acute and convalescent, were from the United States, Italy and Spain.

Assay used: immunoSEQ multiplex PCR; TCRdb lists only in-frame clones, some missing. This sample has about 80,000 clones, with 89% found just once. Sample: peripheral blood. This TCR derives from a man aged 70-80 years with active or convalescent COVID-19. The genes are TRBV19 and TRBJ1-1; D gene unclear. CDR3 DNA sequence: TGTGCCAGTAGTATTCGGAGTCTCACTGAAGCTTTCTTT. This sequence encodes CASSIRSLTEAFF.